The clone carrying this T cell receptor (beta chain) occurred a few times. Unique molecular identifiers featured in how the TCRbeta library was prepared. TCRdb fed the PCR reads into MiXCR, producing one record per CDR3 protein. The sample consists of some 640,000 distinct CDR3 sequences, over 15% of them appearing once. This record comes from a study of T-cell reconstitution after alpha-beta-depleted transplantation in children. Germline CDR1 SGHRS, CDR2 YFSETQ. This CDR3 has 14 amino acids. J lost 1 base, V lost 5 bases, and 2 bases had no gene match. The clonotype originates from a human donor who donated a stem cell graft to a child with acute myeloid leukemia. This sequence joins TRBV5-1 and TRBJ2-3; 9 bases fit TRBD1. The sample in question was PBMCs from the stem cell graft donor, obtained from the stem cell graft. The CDR3 sequence is CASRWTGGTDTQYF. The CDR3 DNA follows: TGCGCCAGCAGGTGGACAGGGGGCACAGATACGCAGTATTTT.